This TCR beta chain is from a study of T cells in Graves' hyperthyroidism and ophthalmopathy. V was trimmed by 2 bases and J by 2 bases, leaving 10 bases between them. This CDR3 region has 15 residues. Germline CDR1 is LNHDA and CDR2 is SQIVND (reference sequence). In its sample, this clonotype was seen many times. It was RNA transcripts that yielded the amplified TCR beta CDR3 regions. A first-round RT-PCR of the TCR CDR3 used the HTBI primer set. MiXCR, run by TCRdb on the multiplex PCR reads, gives a single entry per CDR3 protein. The sample carries almost 250,000 distinct CDR3 sequences, almost 25% recorded once. An approximately 10 ml volume of fresh peripheral blood provided the PBMCs.

The TCR comes from a middle-aged woman with Graves' ophthalmopathy. The chain links TRBV19 to TRBJ1-5, with D uncertain. Sequencing was carried out using blood. CDR3 nucleotides: TGTGCCAGTAGTATACTGCAGGAAGGCAATCAGCCCCAGCATTTT. This gives the protein CASSILQEGNQPQHF.